Presented here are 8 T cell receptor beta chains from one specimen sequenced in a study of T cell responses to AZD1222 COVID-19 vaccine. Clones were read by immunoSEQ multiplex PCR, and TCRdb kept only the in-frame ones, dropping some. Among some 150,000 clones listed, roughly 89% were seen once. Sequencing used peripheral blood, obtained on day 0 of AZD1222 vaccination. These receptors were obtained from an adult in good health.

The chain employs TRBV12-5 and TRBJ2-2; TRBD2 matches at 10 bases. V lost 3 bases and J lost 6; bases outside the gene matches: 7. CDR3 size: 16 residues. Per germline, CDR1 LGHNT and CDR2 FRNRAP. The CDR3 sequence: CASGLRLAGLPGELFF. CDR3 DNA sequence: TGTGCTAGTGGTTTACGACTAGCGGGCCTGCCCGGGGAGCTGTTTTTT.

The chain employs TRBV7-9 and TRBJ2-7, with unresolved D. Trimming removed 8 bases at V and 2 bases at J, with 10 bases between. The germline V gene encodes CDR1 SEHNR and CDR2 FQNEAQ (reference sequence). The CDR3 consists of 12 residues. The chain's CDR3 is CASSSTAYEQYF. DNA for the CDR3: TGTGCCAGCTCCTCTACAGCCTACGAGCAGTACTTC.

This chain links TRBV4-2 with TRBJ1-2; D is ambiguous. The germline V gene encodes CDR1 LGHNA and CDR2 YNFKEQ. V was pared by 1 base and J by 5 bases, with 11 bases between. CDR3 size: 14 residues. CDR3 region: CASSQGGAIYGYTF. CDR3 bases: TGTGCCAGCAGCCAAGGGGGAGCAATTTATGGCTACACCTTC.

J is TRBJ1-6 and V is TRBV18; maybe TRBD1 (5 bases). This CDR3 comprises 14 residues. Trimming took 0 bases from V and 13 from J, leaving 13 bases between them. Germline CDR1 is KGHSH and CDR2 is LQKENI. This chain's CDR3 is CASSPPVGTGPLHF. The CDR3 coding sequence is TGTGCCAGCTCACCACCGGTCGGGACGGGGCCCCTCCACTTT.

This clone was detected only once. The chain is built from TRBV2 and TRBJ2-7; TRBD1 agrees at 8 bases. V lost 6 bases and J lost 6; bases outside the gene matches: 4. CDR3 length: 12 residues. The V gene's germline CDR1 is SNHLY and CDR2 FYNNEI. The CDR3 here is CASSSTGAEQYF. CDR3 bases: TGTGCCAGCAGCTCGACAGGGGCCGAGCAGTACTTC.

This clone appeared once. CDR3 coding DNA: TGCGCCAGCAGCCAAGACCCCCAGGGTTCTGGAAACACCATATATTTT. Its protein product is CASSQDPQGSGNTIYF. The gene calls are TRBV4-3 and TRBJ1-3; D perhaps matches TRBD1 (5 bases). This CDR3 has 16 residues. V was trimmed by 0 bases and J by 1 base, leaving 10 bases between them. Germline V gives CDR1 LGHNA, CDR2 YSLEER.

CDR3 protein: CASSPDPDEAFF. The DNA for the CDR3 is TGTGCCAGCAGTCCAGACCCTGATGAAGCTTTCTTT. V and J are TRBV12-3 or TRBV12-4 and TRBJ1-1; no firm D call. This CDR3 comprises 12 residues. The ends were cut back, 5 bases at V and 7 bases at J, with 11 bases in the middle.

This chain links TRBV7-3 with TRBJ2-1; 8 positions agree with TRBD1. V lost 0 bases, J lost 5 bases, and 12 bases stayed unmatched. CDR1 and CDR2 from the germline V gene are SGHTA and FQGTGA. This CDR3 contains 18 residues. The chain's CDR3 is CASSLTGNVGTGDNEQFF. The CDR3 nucleotides are TGTGCCAGCAGCTTAACGGGGAATGTCGGGACAGGAGACAATGAGCAGTTCTTC. Full variable domain (remainder filled in from reference TRBV7-3 and TRBJ2-1): GAGVSQTPSNKVTEKGKYVELRCDPISGHTALYWYRQSLGQGPEFLIYFQGTGAADDSGLPNDRFFAVRPEGSVSTLKIQRTERGDSAVYLCASSLTGNVGTGDNEQFFGPGTRLTVL.